Below are 15 T cell receptor beta chains sequenced from a single sample in a study of cytomegalovirus exposure and HLA in healthy donors (TCRdb year 2017). The library was built by means of the immunoSEQ multiplex PCR assay. For the multiplex PCR, a mixture combining 60 forward primers for TCR Vbeta segments and 13 reverse primers for TCR Jbeta segments was used. TCRdb took over this immuneACCESS table, retaining in-frame rearrangements with V and J assigned. Such tables are incomplete; in checked studies, under half of the missing clones stem from an unresolved V gene, and the remainder is unexplained. The sample includes 150,000 or so clones, with more than 70% observed a single time. About 2.5% of the sample goes to the ten largest clones. The sequenced sample consisted of PBMCs. These receptors were collected from a man aged 45 to 65 in good health and CMV-seronegative.

The chain uses TRBV29-1 and TRBJ2-1, with D possibly being TRBD1 (5 bases). V lost 7 bases to trimming and J lost 5 bases, with 12 bases between them. CDR1 is SQVTM, CDR2 ANQGSEA, per germline. This CDR3 has 12 amino acids. The CDR3 coding sequence is TGCAGCGCAGGGCTGGGAAACAATGAGCAGTTCTTC. Translation: CSAGLGNNEQFF.

The chain employs TRBV2 and TRBJ1-4; D is perhaps TRBD1 (5 bases). The CDR3 loop spans 15 amino acids. V dropped 5 bases and J dropped 0 bases, with 10 bases sitting between them. Germline assignment: CDR1 SNHLY and CDR2 FYNNEI. The CDR3 protein is CASSPKTATNEKLFF. CDR3 nucleotides: TGTGCCAGCAGTCCAAAGACAGCAACTAATGAAAAACTGTTTTTT. Full variable domain (missing parts from reference TRBV2 and TRBJ1-4): EPEVTQTPSHQVTQMGQEVILRCVPISNHLYFYWYRQILGQKVEFLVSFYNNEISEKSEIFDDQFSVERPDGSNFTLKIRSTKLEDSAMYFCASSPKTATNEKLFFGSGTQLSVL.

The sample holds a few counts of this clone. V usage is TRBV15 and J usage is TRBJ2-6, with D possibly being TRBD2 (5 bases). Germline CDR1 and CDR2: LNHNV and YYDKDF (reference sequence). With 5 bases removed from V and 2 bases from J, the gap between germline ends came to 7 bases. This CDR3 contains 14 residues. In DNA form, the CDR3 reads TGTGCCACCAGCGAGGGAGCTGGGGCCAACGTCCTGACTTTC. Translation gives CATSEGAGANVLTF.

In its sample, this clone was seen a few times. The chain has TRBV5-4 and TRBJ2-3, with D possibly being TRBD1 (5 bases). Germline-derived CDR1 and CDR2 are SGHNT and YYREEE (reference sequence). This CDR3 has 14 amino acids. V lost 0 bases and J 1 base, leaving 6 bases between the germline ends. The CDR3 spells CASSLARGTDTQYF. In DNA form, the CDR3 reads TGTGCCAGCAGCTTGGCCAGGGGCACAGATACGCAGTATTTT.

The chain joins TRBV5-6 to TRBJ2-1; TRBD2 aligns across 12 bases. Looked up from germline, CDR1 is SGHDT and CDR2 is YYEEEE. This CDR3 is 17 amino acids long. Trimming took 0 bases from V and 7 from J; bases not matched to a gene: 8. CDR3 protein: CASSLVLAGGPGNEQFF. The CDR3 DNA reads as TGTGCCAGCAGCTTGGTTCTAGCGGGAGGGCCAGGGAATGAGCAGTTCTTC.

CDR3 loop: CASSPDRVPEAFF. For the CDR3, the DNA is TGTGCCAGCAGCCCAGACAGGGTTCCTGAAGCTTTCTTT. The chain combines TRBV5-6 with TRBJ1-1, with 7 bases identical to TRBD1. The germline V gene encodes CDR1 SGHDT and CDR2 YYEEEE. V shed 4 bases, J shed 6 bases, and the junction held 6 bases outside the gene matches. The CDR3 covers 13 residues.

The chain recombines TRBV27 with TRBJ2-5, with D tentatively TRBD2 (6 bases). V was shortened by 0 bases and J by 5 bases, with 13 bases between the two germline ends. Per the germline V gene, CDR1 is MNHEY and CDR2 is SMNVEV (reference sequence). The CDR3 is made up of 15 amino acids. In DNA, the CDR3 is TGTGCCAGCAGTTTATCCGGGGGTCGAGGGGAGACCCAGTACTTC. Protein sequence: CASSLSGGRGETQYF.

The gene calls are TRBV5-1 and TRBJ2-7, with TRBD2 matching over 13 bases. The CDR3 covers 17 residues. The junction had 10 bases not matched to a gene; V was cut back by 0 bases and J by 7 bases. Germline CDR1 is SGHRS and CDR2 is YFSETQ. CDR3 protein: CASSLAVAGTSGDEQYF. CDR3 coding DNA: TGCGCCAGCAGCTTGGCCGTAGCCGGGACTAGCGGGGATGAGCAGTACTTC. The whole variable domain, filled in from reference TRBV5-1 and TRBJ2-7, reads KAGVTQTPRYLIKTRGQQVTLSCSPISGHRSVSWYQQTPGQGLQFLFEYFSETQRNKGNFPGRFSGRQFSNSRSEMNVSTLELGDSALYLCASSLAVAGTSGDEQYFGPGTRLTVT.

In this sample, this clone turned up once. The rearrangement uses TRBV5-1 and TRBJ2-5, with a possible D match to TRBD2 (6 bases). This CDR3 contains 15 residues. V was cut by 6 bases and J by 1 base, with 16 bases left in between. Germline loops: CDR1 SGHRS, CDR2 YFSETQ. The CDR3 loop is CASTQSVGGQETQYF. CDR3 bases: TGCGCCAGCACCCAGTCTGTGGGGGGCCAAGAGACCCAGTACTTC.

The chain carries TRBV27 and TRBJ2-7; maybe TRBD1 (5 bases). The V end lost 0 bases, the J end lost 5 bases, and 5 bases lay between the germline ends. Germline values: CDR1 MNHEY, CDR2 SMNVEV (reference sequence). The CDR3 spans 12 residues. In DNA, the CDR3 is TGTGCCAGCAGTTTATCAGGGGACGAGCAGTACTTC. It yields the protein CASSLSGDEQYF.

This clone was recorded only once. The chain carries TRBV5-1 and TRBJ2-3, with TRBD2 matching over 11 bases. The germline CDR1 and CDR2 sequences are SGHRS and YFSETQ. This CDR3 comprises 16 residues. With 5 bases clipped from V and 4 bases from J, the junction kept 9 bases outside the gene matches. CDR3 DNA sequence: TGCGCCAGCAGGCCAACTAGCGGGGGAGCCTCAGATACGCAGTATTTT. Protein: CASRPTSGGASDTQYF. The entire variable domain, with the rest obtained from reference TRBV5-1 and TRBJ2-3, is as follows: KAGVTQTPRYLIKTRGQQVTLSCSPISGHRSVSWYQQTPGQGLQFLFEYFSETQRNKGNFPGRFSGRQFSNSRSEMNVSTLELGDSALYLCASRPTSGGASDTQYFGPGTRLTVL.

Only one count was recorded for this clone. This CDR3 is CASSYSGRAEAFF. The DNA of the CDR3 is TGTGCCAGCAGTTACTCAGGTCGGGCTGAAGCTTTCTTT. This sequence joins TRBV6-5 and TRBJ1-1; D ambiguous. The CDR3 has 13 residues. V lost 0 bases, J lost 6 bases, and 8 bases lay in between. Germline lookup yields CDR1 MNHEY and CDR2 SVGAGI.

There are a few counts of this clone. The chain recombines TRBV5-1 with TRBJ2-1; D not certain. CDR1 SGHRS and CDR2 YFSETQ come from the germline V gene. The CDR3 is 13 amino acids. Between the trimmed V and J ends, which lost 3 bases and 0 bases, there was a span of 4 bases. The DNA of the CDR3 is TGCGCCAGCAGCTCCCTCTCCTACAATGAGCAGTTCTTC. Translating gives CASSSLSYNEQFF. The variable domain in full, with the rest retrieved from reference TRBV5-1 and TRBJ2-1, is KAGVTQTPRYLIKTRGQQVTLSCSPISGHRSVSWYQQTPGQGLQFLFEYFSETQRNKGNFPGRFSGRQFSNSRSEMNVSTLELGDSALYLCASSSLSYNEQFFGPGTRLTVL.

In its sample, this clone was seen once. The chain links TRBV6-1 to TRBJ1-2, with TRBD1 identical over 8 bases. Germline-derived CDR1 and CDR2 are MNHNS and SASEGT. V trimming: 0 bases; J trimming: 6 bases; junction bases outside the gene matches: 6. The CDR3 has 15 amino acids. The CDR3 nucleotides are TGTGCCAGCAGTGAAGCGATGACAGGGGAAAATGGCTACACCTTC. Translated: CASSEAMTGENGYTF.

The V gene is TRBV7-8, the J gene TRBJ1-5, with D unclear. CDR1 is SGHVS, CDR2 FQNEAQ, per germline. The germline V and J ends were trimmed by 1 base and 1 base, with 11 bases remaining between them. The CDR3 has 16 residues. As DNA, the CDR3 is TGTGCCAGCAGCTTAGTGACCACTAGAAGCAATCAGCCCCAGCATTTT. Protein product: CASSLVTTRSNQPQHF.